These 22 T cell receptor beta chains share one sample of origin, sequenced in a study of cytotoxic CD8 clonotypes in ibrutinib-treated CLL (dated by TCRdb to the early 2020s). Per the publication, the time point label means: about 11 months on ibrutinib. Libraries were built with the immunoSEQ multiplex PCR assay. What TCRdb holds here is the immuneACCESS table cut down to in-frame rearrangements. Part of the clones is not present; checked against another copy, under half of the missing clones reflect an unresolved V gene, and the others are unexplained. A total of roughly 130,000 clones appear in this sample, 70% to 80% of them only once. 10% to 15% of the sample goes to the ten largest clones. The source material was PBMCs, sampled after 12 months of ibrutinib treatment. These receptors were taken from a human donor with chronic lymphocytic leukemia.

The rearrangement uses TRBV5-4 and TRBJ2-7, with 11 positions matching TRBD2. Looked up from germline, CDR1 is SGHNT and CDR2 is YYREEE (reference sequence). The CDR3 has 16 residues. J lost 3 bases, V lost 4 bases, and 9 bases had no gene match. The CDR3 region has the DNA TGTGCCAGCAGCACTCCACTAGCGGGAGTTCGCTACGAGCAGTACTTC. Translated, it gives CASSTPLAGVRYEQYF. The full variable domain, with the rest looked up from reference TRBV5-4 and TRBJ2-7, is ETGVTQSPTHLIKTRGQQVTLRCSSQSGHNTVSWYQQALGQGPQFIFQYYREEENGRGNFPPRFSGLQFPNYSSELNVNALELDDSALYLCASSTPLAGVRYEQYFGPGTRLTVT.

This rearrangement joins TRBV4-2 to TRBJ2-1; TRBD2 might be the D (5 bases). Germline V CDR1 and CDR2: LGHNA, YNFKEQ. This CDR3 is 15 amino acids long. Trimming removed 0 bases from V and 3 bases from J, with 9 bases in between. The DNA of the CDR3 is TGTGCCAGCAGCCAAGATGTAGCGATCTACAATGAGCAGTTCTTC. As protein: CASSQDVAIYNEQFF.

The rearrangement uses TRBV30 and TRBJ1-2; no clear D. V lost 5 bases and J 0 bases, leaving 13 bases between the germline ends. The CDR3 extends over 14 amino acids. The V gene's germline CDR1 is GTSNPN and CDR2 SVGIG (reference sequence). CDR3 residues: CAWGRNIANYGYTF. CDR3 in DNA: TGTGCCTGGGGTCGTAATATCGCTAACTATGGCTACACCTTC.

This chain joins TRBV19 and TRBJ2-1, with 12 bases that match TRBD2. Trimming removed 5 bases from V and 6 bases from J; junction bases left unmatched: 8. The CDR3 extends over 16 amino acids. Germline CDR1 and CDR2: LNHDA and SQIVND (reference sequence). The CDR3 sequence: CASSLLTSGSINEQFF. In DNA form, the CDR3 reads TGTGCCAGTAGTCTCCTGACTAGCGGGAGCATCAATGAGCAGTTCTTC. The full variable domain, with the rest looked up from reference TRBV19 and TRBJ2-1, is DGGITQSPKYLFRKEGQNVTLSCEQNLNHDAMYWYRQDPGQGLRLIYYSQIVNDFQKGDIAEGYSVSREKKESFPLTVTSAQKNPTAFYLCASSLLTSGSINEQFFGPGTRLTVL.

The V call is TRBV7-3, the J call TRBJ2-2; 8 positions agree with TRBD1. Per the germline V gene, CDR1 is SGHTA and CDR2 is FQGTGA. The CDR3 covers 16 residues. V gave up 6 bases and J gave up 0 bases; unmatched junction bases: 6. CDR3 sequence: CASSSMTGANTGELFF. DNA of the CDR3: TGTGCCAGCAGTTCTATGACAGGGGCGAACACCGGGGAGCTGTTTTTT.

The J gene is TRBJ2-1, the V gene TRBV30; the D is unclear. Trimming cost V 0 bases and J 2 bases, with 11 bases left between them. Germline V gene sequence: CDR1 GTSNPN, CDR2 SVGIG (reference sequence). The CDR3 runs to 15 residues. The DNA of the CDR3 is TGTGCCTGGAGTGTAGGCTGGGCCACCTACAATGAGCAGTTCTTC. Translated, it gives CAWSVGWATYNEQFF.

The chain is built from TRBV5-4 and TRBJ2-5; D may be TRBD1 (5 bases). The germline CDR1 and CDR2 sequences are SGHNT and YYREEE (reference sequence). The V end lost 2 bases, the J end lost 5 bases, and 13 bases lay between the germline ends. The CDR3 is 14 residues long. The CDR3 nucleotides read TGTGCCAGCAGCTTTCAGGGCTCTGGGGAGACCCAGTACTTC. It codes for CASSFQGSGETQYF. Full variable domain (rest looked up from reference TRBV5-4 and TRBJ2-5): ETGVTQSPTHLIKTRGQQVTLRCSSQSGHNTVSWYQQALGQGPQFIFQYYREEENGRGNFPPRFSGLQFPNYSSELNVNALELDDSALYLCASSFQGSGETQYFGPGTRLLVL.

The V call is TRBV27, the J call TRBJ1-5; no clear D. The CDR3 totals 15 residues. V lost 3 bases and J 5 bases, leaving 14 bases between the germline ends. In germline, CDR1 is MNHEY, CDR2 SMNVEV (reference sequence). CDR3 residues: CASSFAQEGDQPQHF. The DNA for the CDR3 is TGTGCCAGCAGTTTTGCCCAGGAGGGAGATCAGCCCCAGCATTTT.

J is TRBJ1-1 and V is TRBV28; D is perhaps TRBD1 (6 bases). The CDR3 length is 16 residues. The V gene's germline CDR1 is MDHEN and CDR2 SYDVKM. The V and J ends lost 8 bases and 1 base respectively, with 20 bases between them. The CDR3 DNA is TGTGCCAGCGGGTGGGATTCCACAGGGACGAACACTGAAGCTTTCTTT. This encodes CASGWDSTGTNTEAFF.

This chain connects TRBV7-6 to TRBJ2-5; D is possibly TRBD1 (5 bases). V gave up 1 base and J gave up 0 bases, with 9 bases separating them. Germline V gene data show CDR1 as SGHVS and CDR2 as FNYEAQ. The CDR3 is 15 amino acids. The CDR3 spells CASSLVAGNQETQYF. In DNA, the CDR3 is TGTGCCAGCAGCTTAGTTGCAGGGAACCAAGAGACCCAGTACTTC.

This rearrangement joins TRBV15 to TRBJ1-1; D is unresolved. This CDR3 region has 14 residues. Trimming took 4 bases from V and 4 from J, leaving 13 bases between them. The germline CDR1 and CDR2 sequences are LNHNV and YYDKDF (reference sequence). The CDR3 coding sequence is TGTGCCACCAGCACAAGAGCCTGGGCCACTGAAGCTTTCTTT. This translates into CATSTRAWATEAFF.

V usage is TRBV4-1 and J usage is TRBJ2-7; 10 bases match TRBD2. The trim removed 0 bases at V and 5 bases at J, leaving 4 bases unmatched. Germline V gene sequence: CDR1 MGHRA, CDR2 YSYEKL. CDR3 size: 15 residues. CDR3 region: CASSQDPSGRDEQYF. The DNA of the CDR3 is TGCGCCAGCAGCCAAGATCCCAGCGGGAGGGACGAGCAGTACTTC.

This chain links TRBV29-1 with TRBJ1-2; no firm D call. V was trimmed by 6 bases and J by 5 bases, leaving 13 bases between them. Germline V gene data show CDR1 as SQVTM and CDR2 as ANQGSEA. The CDR3 contains 12 residues. As DNA, the CDR3 is TGCAGCGTGAACGGTGATAGGTATGGCTACACCTTC. This sequence encodes CSVNGDRYGYTF.

The genes are TRBV9 and TRBJ1-1, with 9 bases fitting TRBD1. Germline V CDR1 and CDR2: SGDLS, YYNGEE. The CDR3 totals 14 residues. J gave up 4 bases and V 4 bases, and 5 bases lay outside the gene matches. CDR3 DNA sequence: TGTGCCAGCAGCAGACGACAGGGGGGCACTGAAGCTTTCTTT. It codes for CASSRRQGGTEAFF.

A single count supports this clone. This chain links TRBV6-6 with TRBJ2-7; D gene uncertain. V was pared by 5 bases and J by 2 bases, with 19 bases between. Germline V gene sequence: CDR1 MNHNY, CDR2 SVGAGI (reference sequence). The CDR3 spans 16 residues. The CDR3 nucleotides read TGTGCCAGCAGTCGGTCAGAACAGCCGATACCCTACGAGCAGTACTTC. Translated, it gives CASSRSEQPIPYEQYF.

V usage is TRBV5-1 and J usage is TRBJ2-3; D perhaps matches TRBD2 (5 bases). The CDR3 is 14 amino acids. Between the trimmed V and J ends, which lost 2 bases and 2 bases, there was a span of 9 bases. Germline values: CDR1 SGHRS, CDR2 YFSETQ. CDR3 sequence: CASSFYDYTDTQYF. CDR3 in DNA: TGCGCCAGCAGCTTTTATGACTACACAGATACGCAGTATTTT.

The chain employs TRBV18 and TRBJ2-3; a possible D gene is TRBD2 (5 bases). This CDR3 has 15 amino acids. The germline V gene encodes CDR1 KGHSH and CDR2 LQKENI. V was shortened by 1 base and J by 3 bases, with 11 bases between the two germline ends. The CDR3 protein is CASSPQYGMTDTQYF. The DNA of the CDR3 is TGTGCCAGCTCACCACAATACGGGATGACAGATACGCAGTATTTT.

V and J are TRBV9 and TRBJ2-1; D tentatively reads TRBD1 or TRBD2 (6 bases each). This CDR3 is built from 15 residues. Germline V gives CDR1 SGDLS, CDR2 YYNGEE. V shed 2 bases and J shed 6 bases, with 15 bases lying between them. The CDR3 sequence is CASSVGASVSNEQFF. DNA of the CDR3: TGTGCCAGCAGCGTGGGGGCTAGCGTATCCAATGAGCAGTTCTTC.

The V and J genes are TRBV27 and TRBJ1-2; D unclear. The CDR3 runs 12 residues. CDR1 is MNHEY and CDR2 is SMNVEV in the germline V gene (reference sequence). The CDR3 coding sequence is TGTGCGACCCGGTGGGGTTTGTTTGGCTACACCTTC. This gives the protein CATRWGLFGYTF.

The rearrangement joins TRBV18 to TRBJ2-7; D possibly uses TRBD1 or TRBD2 (5 bases each). The V gene lost 3 bases and the J gene lost 3 bases, with 15 bases spanning the gap. This CDR3 region has 15 residues. Germline V gene data show CDR1 as KGHSH and CDR2 as LQKENI. The CDR3 region has the DNA TGTGCCAGCTCACCTCCGGGACCGCCGATCTACGAGCAGTACTTC. As protein: CASSPPGPPIYEQYF.

V usage is TRBV5-1 and J usage is TRBJ2-1; maybe TRBD1 (5 bases). The V gene's germline CDR1 is SGHRS and CDR2 YFSETQ. Deletions cut 0 bases from V and 3 bases from J, with 7 bases between. The CDR3 has 14 residues. CDR3 region: CASSLGQNYNEQFF. The CDR3 DNA reads TGCGCCAGCAGCTTGGGACAGAACTACAATGAGCAGTTCTTC.

For this clone: The sample contains more than one DNA sequence encoding this CDR3. The V gene is TRBV7-2, the J gene TRBJ2-5; a weak D match, TRBD2 (6 bases). V shed 5 bases and J shed 5 bases, with 21 bases lying between them. Per the germline V gene, CDR1 is SGHTA and CDR2 is FQGNSA. CDR3 size: 16 residues. The CDR3 DNA follows: TGTGCCAGCAGCCCAACCCGCGGGACGAAATCGGAGACCCAGTACTTC. Translated: CASSPTRGTKSETQYF.